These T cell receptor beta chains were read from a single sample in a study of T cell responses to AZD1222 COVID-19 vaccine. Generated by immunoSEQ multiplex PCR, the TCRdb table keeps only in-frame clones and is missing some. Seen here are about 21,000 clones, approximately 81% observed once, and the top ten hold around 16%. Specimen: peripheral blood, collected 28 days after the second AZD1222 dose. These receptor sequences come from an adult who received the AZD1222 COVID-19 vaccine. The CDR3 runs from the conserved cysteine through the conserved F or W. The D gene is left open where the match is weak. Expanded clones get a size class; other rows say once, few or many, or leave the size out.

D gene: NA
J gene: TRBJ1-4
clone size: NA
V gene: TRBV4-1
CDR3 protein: CASSQVGTEKLFF
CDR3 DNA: TGCGCCAGCAGCCAAGTTGGGACAGAAAAACTGTTTTTT

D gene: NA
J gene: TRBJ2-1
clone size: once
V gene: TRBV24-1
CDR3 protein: CATSENNEQFF
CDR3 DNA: TGTGCCACCAGTGAGAACAATGAGCAGTTCTTC

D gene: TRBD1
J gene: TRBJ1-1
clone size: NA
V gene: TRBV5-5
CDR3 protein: CASSPTGARNTEAFF
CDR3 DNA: TGTGCCAGCAGCCCAACAGGGGCCCGAAACACTGAAGCTTTCTTT

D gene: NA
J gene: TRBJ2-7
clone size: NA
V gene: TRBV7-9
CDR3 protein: CASSSDSSYEQYF
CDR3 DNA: TGTGCCAGCAGCTCGGACTCCTCCTACGAGCAGTACTTC

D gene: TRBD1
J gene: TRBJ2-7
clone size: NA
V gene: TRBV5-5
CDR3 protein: CASRIAPQGGREQYF
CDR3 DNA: TGTGCCAGCAGAATTGCACCACAGGGGGGCCGGGAGCAGTACTTC

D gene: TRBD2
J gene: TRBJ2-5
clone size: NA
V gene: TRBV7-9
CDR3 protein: CASSSLRGGWSEETQYF
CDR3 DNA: TGTGCCAGCAGCTCGCTCCGGGGGGGCTGGTCGGAAGAGACCCAGTACTTC

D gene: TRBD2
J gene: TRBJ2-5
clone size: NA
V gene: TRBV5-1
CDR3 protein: CASSGGTIREETQYF
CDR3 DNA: TGCGCCAGCAGCGGTGGGACTATCCGAGAAGAGACCCAGTACTTC

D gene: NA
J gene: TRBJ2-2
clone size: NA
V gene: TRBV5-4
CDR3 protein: CASSLAPGANTGELFF
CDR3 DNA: TGTGCCAGCAGCTTGGCCCCAGGGGCGAACACCGGGGAGCTGTTTTTT

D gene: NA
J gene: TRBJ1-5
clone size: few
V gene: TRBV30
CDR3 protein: CAWSVQAGSQPQHF
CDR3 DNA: TGTGCCTGGAGTGTACAGGCAGGATCTCAGCCCCAGCATTTT

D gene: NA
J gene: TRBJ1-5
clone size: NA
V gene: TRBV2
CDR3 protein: CASRGDPPSSNQPQHF
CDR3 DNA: TGTGCCAGCAGAGGGGACCCACCCAGTAGCAATCAGCCCCAGCATTTT

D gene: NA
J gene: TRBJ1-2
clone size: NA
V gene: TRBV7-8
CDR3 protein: CASSLDRAGYGYTF
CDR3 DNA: TGTGCCAGCAGCTTAGACAGGGCGGGCTATGGCTACACCTTC

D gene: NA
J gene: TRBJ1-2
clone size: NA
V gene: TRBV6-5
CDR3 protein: CASSYNSYGYTF
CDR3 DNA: TGTGCCAGCAGTTACAACAGCTATGGCTACACCTTC

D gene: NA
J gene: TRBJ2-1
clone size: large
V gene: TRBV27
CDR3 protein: CASSSTSYEQFF
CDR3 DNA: TGTGCCAGCAGTTCAACTAGCTATGAGCAGTTCTTC

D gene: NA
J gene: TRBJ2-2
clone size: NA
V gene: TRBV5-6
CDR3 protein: CASSPDLGGTGELFF
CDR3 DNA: TGTGCCAGCAGCCCAGACCTCGGCGGAACCGGGGAGCTGTTTTTT

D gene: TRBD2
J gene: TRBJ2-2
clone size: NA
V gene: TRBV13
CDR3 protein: CASSLGNLAGAAGELFF
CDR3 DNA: TGTGCCAGCAGCTTAGGCAACCTAGCGGGAGCCGCCGGGGAGCTGTTTTTT

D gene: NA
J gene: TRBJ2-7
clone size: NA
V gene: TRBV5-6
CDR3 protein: CASSLYLSNEQYF
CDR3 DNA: TGTGCCAGCAGCTTGTACCTCAGCAACGAGCAGTACTTC

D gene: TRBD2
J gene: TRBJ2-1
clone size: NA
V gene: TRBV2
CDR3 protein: CASSLAGGRNEQFF
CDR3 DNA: TGTGCCAGCAGTCTAGCGGGAGGTCGAAATGAGCAGTTCTTC

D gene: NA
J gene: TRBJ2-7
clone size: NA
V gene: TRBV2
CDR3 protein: CASGFSGSYEQYF
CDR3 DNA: TGTGCCAGCGGGTTTAGCGGTTCCTACGAGCAGTACTTC

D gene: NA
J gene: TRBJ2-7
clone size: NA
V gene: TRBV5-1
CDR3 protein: CASSLELRAGWYF
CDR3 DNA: TGCGCCAGCAGCTTGGAACTTCGGGCAGGTTGGTACTTC

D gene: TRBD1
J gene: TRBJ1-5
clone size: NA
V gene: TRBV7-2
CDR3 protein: CASSLWGTVGNQPQHF
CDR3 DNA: TGTGCCAGCAGCTTATGGGGGACAGTGGGCAATCAGCCCCAGCATTTT

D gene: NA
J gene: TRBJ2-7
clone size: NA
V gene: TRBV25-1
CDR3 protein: CASTPRGSPEQYF
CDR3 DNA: TGTGCCAGCACCCCTCGGGGATCCCCCGAGCAGTACTTC

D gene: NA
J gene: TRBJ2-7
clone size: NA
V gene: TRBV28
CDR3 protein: CASTPQTPRATSYEQYF
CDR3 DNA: TGTGCCAGCACCCCGCAGACCCCCCGGGCTACTTCCTACGAGCAGTACTTC

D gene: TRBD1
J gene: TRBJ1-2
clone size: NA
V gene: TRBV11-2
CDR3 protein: CASRAQGASGYTF
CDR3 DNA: TGTGCCAGCAGAGCGCAGGGGGCTAGTGGCTACACCTTC

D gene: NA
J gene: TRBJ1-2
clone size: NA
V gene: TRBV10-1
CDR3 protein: CASSEAGSRYGYTF
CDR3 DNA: TGCGCCAGCAGTGAGGCCGGATCCCGCTATGGCTACACCTTC

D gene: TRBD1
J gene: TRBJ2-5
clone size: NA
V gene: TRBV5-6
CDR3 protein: CASSGTGVGETQYF
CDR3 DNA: TGTGCCAGCAGCGGAACAGGGGTAGGAGAGACCCAGTACTTC

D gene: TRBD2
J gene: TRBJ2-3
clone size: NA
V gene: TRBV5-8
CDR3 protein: CASSFSSGTTDTQYF
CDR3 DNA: TGTGCCAGCAGCTTTTCTAGCGGAACCACAGATACGCAGTATTTT

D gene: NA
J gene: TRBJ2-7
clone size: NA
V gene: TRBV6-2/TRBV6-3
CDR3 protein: CASSYSVRGLQLRDEQYF
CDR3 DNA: TGTGCCAGCAGTTACTCTGTTCGGGGACTTCAGTTAAGGGACGAGCAGTACTTC

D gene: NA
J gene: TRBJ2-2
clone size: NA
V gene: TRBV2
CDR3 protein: CASRVDTGELFF
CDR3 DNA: TGTGCCAGCAGGGTAGACACCGGGGAGCTGTTTTTT

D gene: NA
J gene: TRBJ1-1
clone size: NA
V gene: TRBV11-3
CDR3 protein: CASSLDGRGNTEAFF
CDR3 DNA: TGTGCCAGCAGCTTAGATGGTAGGGGGAACACTGAAGCTTTCTTT

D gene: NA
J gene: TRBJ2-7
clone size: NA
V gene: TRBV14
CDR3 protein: CASSQVPGATIPSYEQYF
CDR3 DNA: TGTGCCAGCAGCCAAGTGCCCGGGGCCACTATCCCCTCCTACGAGCAGTACTTC